This T cell receptor beta chain was sequenced in a study of blood T cell repertoires in COVID-19. This clone was seen a few times. Original processing methods: Reference gene primer amplification in the assay estimated nucleated cell counts. Profiled with immunoSEQ multiplex PCR; TCRdb holds only in-frame clones, not every one. That table furnishes V, J and clone size, whereas the DNA furnished D and trimming. The sample holds a few hundred thousand clones, 80% to 90% seen once. Germline CDR1 MNHEY, CDR2 SVGAGI. The CDR3 has 15 residues. With V trimmed by 0 bases and J by 4 bases, 2 bases remained unmatched.

The chain links TRBV6-5 to TRBJ1-4; 7 nucleotides agree with TRBD1. Input material: peripheral blood. The receptor was derived from a woman aged 45-60 years with acute or convalescent COVID-19. The CDR3 DNA reads TGTGCCAGCAGTTACTCCGGGACAGTTAATGAAAAACTGTTTTTT. Encoded protein: CASSYSGTVNEKLFF.